One and the same sample provided the 22 T cell receptor beta chains below, sequenced in a study of cytomegalovirus exposure and HLA in healthy donors. The PCR used 60 Vbeta and 13 Jbeta primers. The data were produced by immunoSEQ multiplex PCR, yet TCRdb's version contains in-frame clones alone and is incomplete. The data contain 100,000 to 140,000 clones, 55% to 85% of them singletons. Input material: PBMCs. These receptor sequences come from a man aged 30 to 39 in good health and CMV-seronegative.

This rearrangement joins TRBV7-2 to TRBJ2-5, with a weak D call TRBD2 (5 bases). V was pared by 1 base and J by 6 bases, with 18 bases between. This CDR3 has 16 amino acids. The germline gives CDR1 SGHTA, CDR2 FQGNSA. The CDR3 region has the DNA TGTGCCAGCAGCTTAGATGGGCTACGAGGGCGGAAGACCCAGTACTTC. Its protein is CASSLDGLRGRKTQYF.

The rearrangement links TRBV19 to TRBJ2-3; 11 bases are a match to TRBD2. The length of the CDR3 is 17 residues. From germline, CDR1 is LNHDA and CDR2 SQIVND (reference sequence). V lost 5 bases and J lost 5; bases outside the gene matches: 12. CDR3 sequence: CASSSHSGRAEEDTQYF. The CDR3 coding sequence is TGTGCCAGTAGTTCGCATAGCGGGAGGGCCGAGGAAGATACGCAGTATTTT. Filled out from reference TRBV19 and TRBJ2-3, the complete variable domain reads DGGITQSPKYLFRKEGQNVTLSCEQNLNHDAMYWYRQDPGQGLRLIYYSQIVNDFQKGDIAEGYSVSREKKESFPLTVTSAQKNPTAFYLCASSSHSGRAEEDTQYFGPGTRLTVL.

The chain is built from TRBV6-5 and TRBJ1-1, with D maybe TRBD1 (5 bases). With 6 bases removed from V and 2 bases from J, the gap between germline ends came to 13 bases. Germline assignment: CDR1 MNHEY and CDR2 SVGAGI. This CDR3 comprises 14 residues. The CDR3 region is CASRQSGGNTEAFF. The CDR3 coding sequence is TGTGCCAGCAGACAATCCGGGGGAAACACTGAAGCTTTCTTT.

The chain recombines TRBV30 with TRBJ2-2, with D unresolved. V was trimmed by 5 bases and J by 1 base, leaving 14 bases between them. This CDR3 has 15 amino acids. The V gene's germline CDR1 is GTSNPN and CDR2 SVGIG (reference sequence). CDR3 sequence: CAWGTTPRNTGELFF. The CDR3 region has the DNA TGTGCCTGGGGTACCACTCCTAGGAACACCGGGGAGCTGTTTTTT.

This clone was recorded once. The V gene is TRBV28, the J gene TRBJ2-5; 8 bases align to TRBD2. This CDR3 is 12 amino acids long. The J segment lost 5 bases and the V segment lost 7 bases, leaving 3 bases of the junction unmatched. Germline V CDR1 and CDR2: MDHEN, SYDVKM. The CDR3 loop reads CASTSGGETQYF. In DNA form, the CDR3 reads TGTGCCAGCACCTCGGGGGGGGAGACCCAGTACTTC.

The CDR3 region has the DNA TGTGCCAGCCAACCCGGGACAGTAGTGGGGGGCTACACCTTC. Protein sequence: CASQPGTVVGGYTF. The V gene is TRBV5-4, the J gene TRBJ1-2; 7 nucleotides match TRBD1. V was pared by 7 bases and J by 8 bases, with 14 bases of the junction left unmatched. The CDR3 contains 14 residues. Germline V gives CDR1 SGHNT, CDR2 YYREEE (reference sequence).

This chain links TRBV7-7 with TRBJ2-4; 10 bases map to TRBD1. This CDR3 contains 19 residues. In germline, CDR1 is SSHAT, CDR2 FNYEAQ (reference sequence). J was trimmed by 12 bases and V by 2 bases; bases with no gene match: 22. In DNA form, the CDR3 reads TGTGCCAGCAGCTTATCTTGTGGGGACAGGGGTTTGGGTCCTCCGCATCAGTACTTC. Protein sequence: CASSLSCGDRGLGPPHQYF. Combining the CDR3 with reference TRBV7-7 and TRBJ2-4 gives the whole variable domain GAGVSQSPRYKVTKRGQDVTLRCDPISSHATLYWYQQALGQGPEFLTYFNYEAQPDKSGLPSDRFSAERPEGSISTLTIQRTEQRDSAMYRCASSLSCGDRGLGPPHQYFGAGTRLSVL.

The rearrangement uses TRBV5-1 and TRBJ2-7; no reliable D call. Germline loops: CDR1 SGHRS, CDR2 YFSETQ. There are 13 residues in the CDR3. Trimming cost V 4 bases and J 5 bases, with 13 bases left between them. The CDR3 region is CASSPRNQDEQYF. CDR3 DNA: TGCGCCAGCAGCCCCCGCAACCAGGACGAGCAGTACTTC. The full variable domain, its missing parts supplied by reference TRBV5-1 and TRBJ2-7, is KAGVTQTPRYLIKTRGQQVTLSCSPISGHRSVSWYQQTPGQGLQFLFEYFSETQRNKGNFPGRFSGRQFSNSRSEMNVSTLELGDSALYLCASSPRNQDEQYFGPGTRLTVT.

J is TRBJ1-5 and V is TRBV6-1, with 7 bases that match TRBD1. Germline trimming cut 3 bases from V and 6 bases from J; bases unmatched to any gene: 8. Germline V CDR1 and CDR2: MNHNS, SASEGT. The CDR3 covers 15 residues. Written as DNA, the CDR3 is TGTGCCAGCAGTGAGTTTTCACAGGGGCCTCAGCCCCAGCATTTT. Protein product: CASSEFSQGPQPQHF.

This clone was detected a few times. The chain carries TRBV12-5 and TRBJ2-5; D is unresolved. In germline, CDR1 is LGHNT, CDR2 FRNRAP. There are 12 residues in the CDR3. Trimming stripped 0 bases from V and 4 bases from J, with 3 bases between. Here the CDR3 DNA reads TGTGCTAGTGGTTTGGTCTCAGAGACCCAGTACTTC. Translation gives CASGLVSETQYF.

J is TRBJ2-1 and V is TRBV7-9; TRBD2 matches 8 bases. This CDR3 has 17 residues. CDR1 is SEHNR and CDR2 is FQNEAQ in the germline V gene (reference sequence). Trimming cost V 1 base and J 5 bases; bases outside gene matches: 10. CDR3 nucleotide sequence: TGTGCCAGCAGCTTAGGGATTAGCGGGATCGGAAACAATGAGCAGTTCTTC. Translated: CASSLGISGIGNNEQFF.

This clone appeared a single time. The V call is TRBV6-6, the J call TRBJ1-1; no definite D call. The CDR3 has 12 residues. V lost 2 bases, J lost 5 bases, and 6 bases lay in between. Looked up from germline, CDR1 is MNHNY and CDR2 is SVGAGI (reference sequence). CDR3 residues: CASSYGETEAFF. CDR3 DNA sequence: TGTGCCAGCAGTTACGGGGAGACTGAAGCTTTCTTT.

The DNA of the CDR3 is TGTGCCAGCAGCGTAGGAGGGGGAGATACGCAGTATTTT. As protein: CASSVGGGDTQYF. The rearrangement joins TRBV9 to TRBJ2-3, with D possibly matching TRBD1 (6 bases). From germline, CDR1 is SGDLS and CDR2 YYNGEE. V dropped 0 bases and J dropped 5 bases, with 7 bases sitting between them. The CDR3 totals 13 residues.

The J gene is TRBJ2-7, the V gene TRBV7-8; possibly TRBD1 for D (5 bases). Trimming shortened V by 1 base and J by 7 bases, and 17 bases separated the two germline ends. Germline V gives CDR1 SGHVS, CDR2 FQNEAQ. The CDR3 loop spans 15 amino acids. The DNA for the CDR3 is TGTGCCAGCAGCTTAGTGTTCTACAGGCCGGGTGAGCAGTACTTC. Encoded protein: CASSLVFYRPGEQYF. The whole variable domain, remainder taken from reference TRBV7-8 and TRBJ2-7, is GAGVSQSPRYKVAKRGQDVALRCDPISGHVSLFWYQQALGQGPEFLTYFQNEAQLDKSGLPSDRFFAERPEGSVSTLKIQRTQQEDSAVYLCASSLVFYRPGEQYFGPGTRLTVT.

The chain couples TRBV28 to TRBJ2-1; 12 bases match TRBD1. Per the germline V gene, CDR1 is MDHEN and CDR2 is SYDVKM. The CDR3 sequence is 15 residues long. V gave up 5 bases and J gave up 8 bases; unmatched junction bases: 7. The chain's CDR3 is CASSPPGQGADEQFF. CDR3 DNA: TGTGCCAGCAGTCCGCCGGGACAGGGGGCCGATGAGCAGTTCTTC.

The chain carries TRBV7-8 and TRBJ1-2; no clear D gene. Germline values: CDR1 SGHVS, CDR2 FQNEAQ. This CDR3 has 13 residues. Trimming pared 8 bases from V and 4 bases from J, leaving 14 bases between. The CDR3: CASGSAWSYGYTF. The CDR3 bases are TGTGCCAGCGGCTCGGCCTGGAGCTATGGCTACACCTTC.

This chain uses TRBV7-9 with TRBJ2-5; TRBD1 matches at 7 bases. V was pared by 3 bases and J by 2 bases, with 18 bases of the junction left unmatched. The CDR3 has 19 amino acids. Germline-derived CDR1 and CDR2 are SEHNR and FQNEAQ (reference sequence). This CDR3 reads CASSFPTLDRADRQETQYF. As DNA, the CDR3 is TGTGCCAGCAGCTTCCCTACTCTAGACAGGGCGGATAGGCAAGAGACCCAGTACTTC.

A few counts support this clone. The chain employs TRBV7-6 and TRBJ2-7, with TRBD2 as a possible D gene (6 bases). CDR1 is SGHVS, CDR2 FNYEAQ, per germline. V was shortened by 0 bases and J by 0 bases, with 9 bases between the two germline ends. This CDR3 is built from 15 residues. The CDR3 region has the DNA TGTGCCAGCAGCTTAGCGGACGGGGGCTCCTACGAGCAGTACTTC. It translates to CASSLADGGSYEQYF.

This clone has only one observation. The chain combines TRBV28 with TRBJ2-3; TRBD2 aligns across 10 bases. This CDR3 has 15 residues. V dropped 6 bases and J dropped 3; count of bases not matched to a gene: 6. Germline CDR1 MDHEN, CDR2 SYDVKM. Written as DNA, the CDR3 is TGTGCCAGCAGCGTTAGCGGGAGGTCGACAGATACGCAGTATTTT. It is translated as CASSVSGRSTDTQYF. Full variable domain (missing parts from reference TRBV28 and TRBJ2-3): DVKVTQSSRYLVKRTGEKVFLECVQDMDHENMFWYRQDPGLGLRLIYFSYDVKMKEKGDIPEGYSVSREKKERFSLILESASTNQTSMYLCASSVSGRSTDTQYFGPGTRLTVL.

V is TRBV4-1 and J is TRBJ2-6; perhaps TRBD2 as D (6 bases). CDR1 MGHRA and CDR2 YSYEKL come from the germline V gene. The germline V and J ends were trimmed by 5 bases and 0 bases, with 11 bases remaining between them. This CDR3 is 16 amino acids long. CDR3 coding DNA: TGCGCCAGCAGCATCGCAGCGGGCTCTGGGGCCAACGTCCTGACTTTC. As protein: CASSIAAGSGANVLTF.

This clone is a singleton in its sample. The chain links TRBV10-3 to TRBJ1-1, with 7 bases identical to TRBD1. The trim removed 7 bases at V and 1 base at J, leaving 6 bases unmatched. Germline values: CDR1 ENHRY, CDR2 SYGVKD. The CDR3 is 14 residues long. CDR3 sequence: CAINAGGENTEAFF. CDR3 bases: TGTGCCATCAACGCAGGGGGAGAGAACACTGAAGCTTTCTTT.

The rearrangement uses TRBV5-1 and TRBJ1-4; maybe TRBD1 (5 bases). This CDR3 is 14 amino acids long. Germline V CDR1 and CDR2: SGHRS, YFSETQ. V was clipped by 2 bases and J by 4 bases, with 9 bases between them. CDR3 nucleotides: TGCGCCAGCAGCTTCGGGGGGGGTAATGAAAAACTGTTTTTT. Translating it yields CASSFGGGNEKLFF. The complete variable domain, with remaining parts taken from reference TRBV5-1 and TRBJ1-4, reads KAGVTQTPRYLIKTRGQQVTLSCSPISGHRSVSWYQQTPGQGLQFLFEYFSETQRNKGNFPGRFSGRQFSNSRSEMNVSTLELGDSALYLCASSFGGGNEKLFFGSGTQLSVL.